These T cell receptor beta chains were read from a single sample in a study of CD8 T cells in ankylosing spondylitis. TCRdb reanalysed the 5' RACE reads using MiXCR and keeps one entry per CDR3 protein. The table has more than 600,000 distinct CDR3 sequences, around a fifth seen once. The sequencing input was blood, either unsorted or a sorted T cell fraction (not recorded which). The receptors derive from a male donor with ankylosing spondylitis. Both conserved end residues are part of each CDR3. A D gene is named only where the DNA matches it firmly. Rows may omit the clone size; those that give it use once, few, many or a size class.

v_gene	j_gene	abundance	d_gene	CDR3aa	CDR3nt
TRBV28	TRBJ1-2	-	TRBD1	CASRLTGEPYRVGYTF	TGTGCCAGCAGGTTAACAGGGGAGCCCTACCGGGTTGGCTACACCTTC
TRBV12-3/TRBV12-4	TRBJ2-2	many	-	CASYEGGSTGELFF	TGTGCCAGCTATGAGGGCGGAAGCACCGGGGAGCTGTTTTTT
TRBV20-1	TRBJ1-6	-	TRBD1	CSARDYPAQGAISPLHF	TGCAGTGCTAGAGATTACCCGGCGCAGGGGGCTATTTCACCCCTCCACTTT
TRBV28	TRBJ2-5	few	TRBD2	CASSSTSGRWTQYF	TGTGCCAGCAGTTCAACTAGCGGAAGGTGGACCCAGTACTTC
TRBV6-4	TRBJ2-5	-	-	CASSRQEKETQYF	TGTGCCAGCAGTCGACAGGAGAAAGAGACCCAGTACTTC
TRBV5-1	TRBJ2-5	many	-	CASTLGVTEQETQYF	TGCGCCAGCACCCTGGGGGTGACGGAACAAGAGACCCAGTACTTC
TRBV12-3/TRBV12-4	TRBJ1-1	many	-	CASNPGQNTEAFF	TGTGCCAGCAACCCCGGGCAGAACACTGAAGCTTTCTTT
TRBV7-9	TRBJ2-7	many	-	CASSPPASYEQYF	TGTGCCAGCAGCCCCCCGGCGTCCTACGAGCAGTACTTC
TRBV2	TRBJ2-1	few	-	CASRDLRATRSQFF	TGTGCCAGCAGGGACCTGAGGGCTACAAGGTCGCAGTTCTTC
TRBV7-8	TRBJ2-3	few	TRBD1	CASSLVGTASTDTQYF	TGTGCCAGCAGCTTAGTAGGGACAGCGAGCACAGATACGCAGTATTTT
TRBV12-3/TRBV12-4	TRBJ2-5	-	-	CASSSPTSQRQETQYF	TGTGCCAGCAGTTCCCCGACTAGTCAGAGGCAGGAGACCCAGTACTTC
TRBV12-3/TRBV12-4	TRBJ2-3	-	TRBD2	CASSPLAGSSTDTQYF	TGTGCCAGCAGCCCGCTAGCGGGGTCTAGCACAGATACGCAGTATTTT
TRBV7-8	TRBJ2-3	few	TRBD1	CASSLGRQGLNTQYF	TGTGCCAGCAGCTTAGGACGACAGGGGTTGAATACGCAGTATTTT
TRBV3-1	TRBJ2-7	-	-	CASSQWTTSYEQYF	TGTGCCAGCAGCCAATGGACAACTTCCTACGAGCAGTACTTC
TRBV2	TRBJ1-5	-	-	CASSEARGVDSNQPQHF	TGTGCCAGCAGTGAAGCACGCGGAGTGGATAGCAATCAGCCCCAGCATTTT
TRBV12-3/TRBV12-4	TRBJ2-1	few	-	CASSMQDRNEQFF	TGTGCCAGCAGTATGCAGGATCGCAATGAGCAGTTCTTC
TRBV7-3	TRBJ1-4	many	-	CANGPNEKLFF	TGTGCCAACGGCCCGAATGAAAAACTGTTTTTT
TRBV27	TRBJ2-3	-	TRBD1	CASRIGQGWDTQYF	TGTGCCAGCAGAATCGGACAGGGGTGGGATACGCAGTATTTT
TRBV7-9	TRBJ1-1	few	TRBD1	CASSLFPALQGKAFF	TGTGCCAGCAGCTTATTTCCCGCCCTACAGGGGAAAGCTTTCTTT
TRBV6-2/TRBV6-3	TRBJ2-6	-	TRBD2	CASRREGAGANVLTF	TGTGCCAGCAGAAGGGAGGGAGCTGGGGCCAACGTCCTGACTTTC
TRBV28	TRBJ2-5	few	-	CASSSVGTGQETQYF	TGTGCCAGCAGTTCGGTGGGAACGGGCCAAGAGACCCAGTACTTC
TRBV12-3/TRBV12-4	TRBJ1-2	few	TRBD1	CASSYRGLGNGYTF	TGTGCCAGCAGCTACAGGGGGTTAGGCAATGGCTACACCTTC
TRBV7-6	TRBJ2-7	few	TRBD2	CASRPRSGSYEQYF	TGTGCCAGCAGACCCCGTAGCGGGAGCTACGAGCAGTACTTC
TRBV7-2	TRBJ2-1	-	-	CASSLGGSVNNEQFF	TGTGCCAGCAGCTTAGGAGGGAGTGTCAACAATGAGCAGTTCTTC
TRBV12-3/TRBV12-4	TRBJ1-2	many	-	CASSLGSFYGYTF	TGTGCCAGCAGCTTAGGGTCTTTCTATGGCTACACCTTC
TRBV11-2	TRBJ2-3	-	TRBD2	CASSFETPLAGGSDTQYF	TGTGCCAGCAGCTTCGAAACACCTCTAGCGGGTGGTTCAGATACGCAGTATTTT
TRBV3-1	TRBJ2-7	-	-	CASALGTGLSYEQYF	TGTGCCAGCGCCCTAGGAACAGGGTTATCCTACGAGCAGTACTTC
TRBV29-1	TRBJ2-2	few	-	CSVMDSPNTGELFF	TGCAGCGTGATGGACAGCCCGAACACCGGGGAGCTGTTTTTT